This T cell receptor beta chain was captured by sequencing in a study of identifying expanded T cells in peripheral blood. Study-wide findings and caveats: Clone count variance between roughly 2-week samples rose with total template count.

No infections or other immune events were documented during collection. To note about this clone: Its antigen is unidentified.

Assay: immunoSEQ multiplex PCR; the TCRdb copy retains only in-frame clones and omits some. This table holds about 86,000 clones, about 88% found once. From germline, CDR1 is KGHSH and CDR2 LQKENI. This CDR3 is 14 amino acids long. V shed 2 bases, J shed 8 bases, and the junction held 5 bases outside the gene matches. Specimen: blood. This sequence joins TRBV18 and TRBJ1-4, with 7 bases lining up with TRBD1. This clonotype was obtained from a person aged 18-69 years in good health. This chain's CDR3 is CASSPTGVGEKLFF. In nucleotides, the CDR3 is TGTGCCAGCTCACCAACAGGGGTCGGGGAAAAACTGTTTTTT.